This is a list of T cell receptor beta chains from one sample in a study of cytomegalovirus exposure and HLA in healthy donors. Profiling relied on immunoSEQ multiplex PCR, and the TCRdb table lists in-frame clones only, not all of them. This table holds some 190,000 clones, 65% to 85% found once. The material sequenced was PBMCs. Receptors originate from a woman younger than 30 in good health and CMV-seronegative. The CDR3 runs from the conserved cysteine through the conserved F or W. Fields, in order: D gene, clone size, J gene, V gene, CDR3 protein, CDR3 DNA. The D gene is left open where the match is weak. Size is stated for part of the rows, as once, few or many counts, or as a class when the clone is expanded.

-	-	TRBJ2-1	TRBV28	CASSFLADNEQFF	TGTGCCAGCAGTTTTCTGGCCGACAATGAGCAGTTCTTC
-	once	TRBJ2-5	TRBV9	CASSVVGAVQETQYF	TGTGCCAGCAGCGTAGTGGGGGCCGTACAAGAGACCCAGTACTTC
TRBD1	-	TRBJ1-1	TRBV6-6	CASSFTGVMNTEAFF	TGTGCCAGCAGTTTCACAGGGGTCATGAACACTGAAGCTTTCTTT
-	-	TRBJ1-1	TRBV7-9	CASSRGLPEKVAEAFF	TGTGCCAGCAGTCGGGGGTTACCAGAGAAGGTCGCTGAAGCTTTCTTT
TRBD1	few	TRBJ1-1	TRBV6-5	CASSYAADRSTEAFF	TGTGCCAGCAGTTACGCCGCGGACAGGTCCACTGAAGCTTTCTTT
-	once	TRBJ2-3	TRBV5-1	CASSQDTGTDTQYF	TGCGCCAGCAGCCAAGACACCGGCACAGATACGCAGTATTTT
TRBD2	-	TRBJ2-5	TRBV5-1	CASGTSGQETQYF	TGCGCCAGCGGGACTAGCGGCCAAGAGACCCAGTACTTC
-	-	TRBJ1-1	TRBV18	CASRMDIMNTEAFF	TGTGCCAGCCGGATGGACATAATGAACACTGAAGCTTTCTTT
TRBD2	many	TRBJ2-3	TRBV6-4	CASSEASGGGTDTQYF	TGTGCCAGCAGTGAAGCTAGCGGGGGGGGTACAGATACGCAGTATTTT
-	few	TRBJ1-5	TRBV4-3	CASSQELRGGFLRNQPQHF	TGCGCCAGCAGCCAAGAATTAAGGGGAGGATTTTTGCGCAATCAGCCCCAGCATTTT
TRBD2	-	TRBJ2-1	TRBV4-2	CASSPELAGGPHEQFF	TGTGCCAGCAGCCCAGAACTAGCGGGGGGGCCCCATGAGCAGTTCTTC
-	few	TRBJ2-7	TRBV7-9	CASSLVQGGEQYF	TGTGCCAGCAGCTTAGTACAGGGGGGGGAGCAGTACTTC
-	-	TRBJ2-7	TRBV6-5	CASSYESAGEQYF	TGTGCCAGCAGTTACGAGTCTGCCGGCGAGCAGTACTTC
-	once	TRBJ2-7	TRBV20-1	CSAQDYEQYF	TGCAGTGCTCAGGACTACGAGCAGTACTTC
TRBD1	-	TRBJ2-5	TRBV5-1	CASSLRQGQETQYF	TGCGCCAGCAGCTTACGACAGGGGCAAGAGACCCAGTACTTC
TRBD1	-	TRBJ1-1	TRBV19	CASTQRDRGRAFF	TGTGCCAGTACCCAACGGGACAGAGGGCGGGCTTTCTTT
TRBD1	-	TRBJ2-7	TRBV10-1	CASSERGDRGYEQYF	TGCGCCAGCAGTGAGAGGGGGGACAGGGGCTACGAGCAGTACTTC
-	-	TRBJ2-3	TRBV2	CASSEDGLTDTQYF	TGTGCCAGCAGTGAAGATGGACTCACAGATACGCAGTATTTT
-	-	TRBJ1-3	TRBV28	CASSLRGGRNTIYF	TGTGCCAGCAGTTTACGGGGGGGGAGAAACACCATATATTTT
TRBD1	-	TRBJ1-2	TRBV30	CAWGDRGPGYTF	TGTGCCTGGGGGGACAGGGGGCCCGGCTACACCTTC
TRBD2	-	TRBJ2-7	TRBV6-5	CASSSTSGTGEQYF	TGTGCCAGCAGTTCGACTAGCGGGACGGGCGAGCAGTACTTC
TRBD2	-	TRBJ2-7	TRBV7-3	CASSLKRASGRNEQYF	TGTGCCAGCAGCCTCAAGCGGGCTAGCGGGAGAAACGAGCAGTACTTC
-	-	TRBJ2-1	TRBV4-2	CASSQGLAGYNEQFF	TGTGCCAGCAGCCAAGGGCTAGCAGGTTACAATGAGCAGTTCTTC
TRBD2	-	TRBJ2-2	TRBV12-5	CASGFISGSHTGELFF	TGTGCTAGTGGTTTTATAAGCGGGAGTCACACCGGGGAGCTGTTTTTT
-	-	TRBJ2-7	TRBV6-5	CASSYTPGPYEQYF	TGTGCCAGCAGTTATACACCAGGGCCTTACGAGCAGTACTTC
TRBD2	-	TRBJ2-3	TRBV4-2	CASRLVGGTDTQYF	TGTGCCAGCAGGTTGGTGGGAGGGACAGATACGCAGTATTTT
TRBD2	-	TRBJ2-3	TRBV4-2	CASSQELARDTQYF	TGTGCCAGCAGCCAAGAACTAGCGAGAGATACGCAGTATTTT
-	-	TRBJ2-2	TRBV7-8	CANLDSSNTGELFF	TGTGCCAACCTGGACAGCTCGAACACCGGGGAGCTGTTTTTT
TRBD2	-	TRBJ2-7	TRBV27	CASSLTSGRAYEQYF	TGTGCCAGCAGTTTGACTAGCGGGAGGGCCTACGAGCAGTACTTC
-	-	TRBJ1-1	TRBV11-2	CASSLFARENTEAFF	TGTGCCAGCAGCTTATTTGCCCGGGAGAACACTGAAGCTTTCTTT
TRBD1	-	TRBJ2-7	TRBV19	CASSLGQGGYEQYF	TGTGCCAGTAGCCTGGGACAGGGTGGCTACGAGCAGTACTTC
TRBD1	-	TRBJ2-1	TRBV5-1	CASSLAWGTAYNEQFF	TGCGCCAGCAGCTTGGCCTGGGGGACAGCCTACAATGAGCAGTTCTTC
TRBD2	once	TRBJ2-7	TRBV5-8	CASSLAPGGGEQYF	TGTGCCAGCAGCTTGGCCCCTGGGGGAGGGGAGCAGTACTTC
-	-	TRBJ1-1	TRBV7-9	CSSSRGTTGLNTEAFF	TGTTCCAGCAGCCGAGGTACAACTGGGTTGAACACTGAAGCTTTCTTT
TRBD2	-	TRBJ2-5	TRBV2	CASRHKREGAPAQYF	TGTGCCAGCAGGCACAAGCGGGAGGGGGCTCCGGCCCAGTACTTC
TRBD1	-	TRBJ2-2	TRBV5-1	CASSYGTGSGELFF	TGCGCCAGCAGCTACGGGACAGGTTCCGGGGAGCTGTTTTTT
TRBD2	-	TRBJ2-7	TRBV6-6	CASRPLAGGSYEQYF	TGTGCCAGCAGGCCTCTGGCGGGAGGCTCCTACGAGCAGTACTTC
-	-	TRBJ2-3	TRBV29-1	CSAIGTLPSTDTQYF	TGCAGCGCTATCGGGACACTTCCTAGCACAGATACGCAGTATTTT
TRBD1	-	TRBJ1-2	TRBV5-6	CASSQGQGDTF	TGTGCCAGCAGCCAAGGACAGGGGGACACCTTC
-	once	TRBJ1-2	TRBV27	CASSLGLGYGYTF	TGTGCCAGCAGTTTGGGCCTGGGCTATGGCTACACCTTC
TRBD1	-	TRBJ1-6	TRBV12-5	CASGTGGTSPLHF	TGTGCTAGTGGGACAGGGGGCACTTCACCCCTCCACTTT
TRBD1	-	TRBJ2-2	TRBV16	CASSQTRQGANGELFF	TGTGCCAGCAGCCAAACCCGACAGGGGGCGAACGGGGAGCTGTTTTTT
TRBD2	-	TRBJ2-5	TRBV7-6	CASSLLGGGETSGEETQYF	TGTGCCAGCAGCTTGCTTGGGGGTGGCGAGACTAGCGGGGAAGAGACCCAGTACTTC
-	-	TRBJ1-6	TRBV5-4	CASSQTGNNSPLHF	TGTGCCAGCAGCCAGACAGGAAATAATTCACCCCTCCACTTT
-	-	TRBJ1-1	TRBV19	CASSPPAVMNTEAFF	TGTGCCAGTAGTCCTCCCGCAGTAATGAACACTGAAGCTTTCTTT
TRBD1	-	TRBJ1-2	TRBV28	CASSLSGTGSGYTF	TGTGCCAGCAGTTTAAGTGGGACAGGGAGCGGCTACACCTTC
-	once	TRBJ1-4	TRBV28	CASSTTRDIGVLFF	TGTGCCAGCAGCACCACCCGGGACATAGGGGTACTGTTTTTT